The clone carrying this T cell receptor beta chain was detected many times. Its antigen is currently unknown. The data stem from a study of T-cell reconstitution after alpha-beta-depleted transplantation in children. CDR1 and CDR2 (germline): MNHEY, SVGEGT. V lost 2 bases, J lost 3 bases, and 5 bases stayed unmatched. The length of the CDR3 is 16 residues. Whole-study findings and limits: Reportedly, roughly two months post-transplant, alpha-beta T cells arose from several hundred expanded graft clones. Surviving recipient T cells and thymic progenitors accounted for the high day-60 TCRbeta diversity observed in some patients. Newly generated T cells supplied most T-cell counts and diversity one year post-transplant.

This sample's TCRbeta library carried unique molecular identifier barcodes. TCRdb analysed the PCR reads with MiXCR anew, one entry per CDR3 protein. There are over 450,000 distinct CDR3 sequences in the sample; roughly 10% occur only once, and about 2.1% lies in the top ten. The source material was PBMCs, sampled before TCRalphabeta/CD19-depleted stem cell transplant. The rearrangement joins TRBV6-2 or TRBV6-3 to TRBJ1-5; 9 nucleotides agree with TRBD1. This sequence was found in a child under 10 years old with inherited bone marrow failure, due to receive a stem cell transplant. The DNA for the CDR3 is TGTGCCAGCAGTTACACAACAGGGGGCCACAATCAGCCCCAGCATTTT. Amino acids: CASSYTTGGHNQPQHF.